The next 10 T cell receptor beta chains were all read from a single sample in a study of blood T cell repertoires in COVID-19 (TCRdb year 2020). To prepare the library, the immunoSEQ multiplex PCR assay was applied. TCRdb took this table from immuneACCESS and kept in-frame rearrangements with V and J called. Such tables lack part of the clones; where checked against another copy, unresolved V genes explain under half of the gap, and the rest is unexplained. The sample table contains around 130,000 clones; only one count was recorded for around 80% of them. The ten largest clones take up 12% of the sample. Sequenced sample: peripheral blood. These TCRs come from a woman aged 55 to 70 with acute or convalescent COVID-19.

The chain joins TRBV27 to TRBJ1-5, with unresolved D. This CDR3 contains 13 residues. The germline CDR1 and CDR2 sequences are MNHEY and SMNVEV (reference sequence). With 4 bases removed from V and 0 bases from J, the gap between germline ends came to 4 bases. CDR3 region: CASSWSSNQPQHF. The CDR3 bases are TGTGCCAGCAGTTGGAGTAGCAATCAGCCCCAGCATTTT.

The V call is TRBV7-9, the J call TRBJ2-7; TRBD2 is a possible D gene (5 bases). With 4 bases removed from V and 2 bases from J, the gap between germline ends came to 12 bases. This CDR3 has 14 amino acids. Germline V gene sequence: CDR1 SEHNR, CDR2 FQNEAQ (reference sequence). The CDR3 DNA is TGTGCCAGCAGCTCCTACAGCGGCACCTACGAGCAGTACGTC. It codes for CASSSYSGTYEQYV.

This sequence joins TRBV19 and TRBJ1-2; no firm D call. CDR1 and CDR2 (germline): LNHDA, SQIVND (reference sequence). V was cut by 3 bases and J by 6 bases, with 14 bases left in between. This CDR3 is 14 amino acids long. The DNA of the CDR3 is TGTGCCAGTAGTATCTCCGCACAGAGAAATGGCTACACCTTC. Translation gives CASSISAQRNGYTF.

The chain is built from TRBV19 and TRBJ2-2, with TRBD1 matching over 10 bases. The CDR3 runs to 15 residues. V trimming: 8 bases; J trimming: 5 bases; junction bases outside the gene matches: 8. CDR1 and CDR2 from the germline V gene are LNHDA and SQIVND (reference sequence). The CDR3, as DNA: TGTGCCAGTGGCACCGGGACAGGGGTAACCGGGGAGCTGTTTTTT. The encoded protein is CASGTGTGVTGELFF.

The V and J genes are TRBV30 and TRBJ1-2, with TRBD1 identical over 10 bases. Germline CDR1 and CDR2: GTSNPN and SVGIG (reference sequence). The junction had 6 bases not matched to a gene; V was cut back by 4 bases and J by 4 bases. The CDR3 length is 14 residues. CDR3 amino acids: CAWTRTGGVYGYTF. The DNA for the CDR3 is TGTGCCTGGACCAGGACAGGGGGAGTCTATGGCTACACCTTC.

The rearrangement uses TRBV30 and TRBJ2-3, with 10 bases matching TRBD2. This CDR3 comprises 14 residues. Germline CDR1 and CDR2: GTSNPN and SVGIG (reference sequence). V was clipped by 4 bases and J by 6 bases; unmatched bases: 7. Here the CDR3 reads CAWTGLARGDTQYF. The CDR3 DNA is TGTGCCTGGACGGGACTAGCGAGAGGGGATACGCAGTATTTT.

This chain links TRBV5-1 with TRBJ1-1; the D is unclear. Trimming removed 4 bases at V and 2 bases at J, with 6 bases between. Germline CDR1 SGHRS, CDR2 YFSETQ. This CDR3 contains 12 residues. This CDR3 is CASSRSNTEAFF. The CDR3, as DNA: TGCGCCAGCAGCCGGAGTAACACTGAAGCTTTCTTT. The whole variable domain, filled in from reference TRBV5-1 and TRBJ1-1, reads KAGVTQTPRYLIKTRGQQVTLSCSPISGHRSVSWYQQTPGQGLQFLFEYFSETQRNKGNFPGRFSGRQFSNSRSEMNVSTLELGDSALYLCASSRSNTEAFFGQGTRLTVV.

The chain recombines TRBV29-1 with TRBJ2-7; possibly TRBD1 for D (6 bases). The CDR3 runs 12 residues. The germline V gene has CDR1 SQVTM and CDR2 ANQGSEA. V was cut by 4 bases and J by 4 bases, with 11 bases left in between. CDR3 nucleotide sequence: TGCAGCGTTGTGGACAGCCGTTACGAGCAGTACTTC. Residues: CSVVDSRYEQYF.

CDR3 coding DNA: TGTGCCAGCAGCTCCCCGACAGTTCCCGGGACCGGGGAGCTGTTTTTT. This sequence encodes CASSSPTVPGTGELFF. The rearrangement joins TRBV7-2 to TRBJ2-2, with D maybe TRBD1 (5 bases). The germline V gene encodes CDR1 SGHTA and CDR2 FQGNSA. Trimming removed 4 bases at V and 5 bases at J, with 17 bases between. CDR3 length: 16 residues.

This clone was seen a single time. The genes are TRBV5-1 and TRBJ2-2; possible D gene TRBD1, 5 bases. The germline V and J ends were trimmed by 1 base and 8 bases, with 12 bases remaining between them. From germline, CDR1 is SGHRS and CDR2 YFSETQ. The CDR3 is 14 residues long. The CDR3 loop reads CASSLLGETGELFF. The DNA for the CDR3 is TGCGCCAGCAGCTTGTTAGGGGAAACTGGGGAGCTGTTTTTT.